A selection of T cell receptor beta chains follows, all from one sample in a study of cytomegalovirus exposure and HLA in healthy donors. Assay: immunoSEQ multiplex PCR; the TCRdb copy retains only in-frame clones and omits some. The sample shows 200,000 to 250,000 clones, around 88% of them seen only once. Sequenced sample: PBMCs. The source is a young woman in good health and CMV-seronegative. Each CDR3 is given with its conserved first and last residue. The D gene is left open where the match is weak. Expanded clones get a size class; other rows say once, few or many, or leave the size out.

v_call	d_call	j_call	clone_size	cdr3_aa	cdr3_nt
TRBV7-2	TRBD2	TRBJ2-7	-	CASSQETSRPYEQYF	TGTGCCAGCAGCCAAGAGACTAGCAGACCCTACGAGCAGTACTTC
TRBV2	-	TRBJ1-2	-	CASSPPPPNYGYTF	TGTGCCAGCAGCCCCCCTCCTCCTAACTATGGCTACACCTTC
TRBV10-3	-	TRBJ2-2	-	CAIRRKTQGNTGELFF	TGTGCCATCAGGCGAAAGACACAGGGGAACACCGGGGAGCTGTTTTTT
TRBV27	TRBD2	TRBJ2-3	-	CASSSAAGLLTDTQYF	TGTGCCAGCAGTTCCGCTGCGGGACTACTCACAGATACGCAGTATTTT
TRBV28	-	TRBJ2-7	-	CASRKRSSYEQYF	TGTGCCAGCAGAAAGCGGTCTTCCTACGAGCAGTACTTC
TRBV28	TRBD2	TRBJ2-7	-	CASRKAGASYEQYF	TGTGCCAGCAGGAAAGCGGGAGCCTCCTACGAGCAGTACTTC
TRBV9	TRBD1	TRBJ2-2	-	CASSEPRGNARDGELFF	TGTGCCAGCAGCGAGCCCAGGGGGAACGCCCGGGACGGGGAGCTGTTTTTT
TRBV15	-	TRBJ2-7	-	CATSRNRVPYEQYF	TGTGCCACCAGCAGGAACAGGGTGCCCTACGAGCAGTACTTC
TRBV25-1	-	TRBJ1-1	-	CASSVGGETEAFF	TGTGCCAGCAGTGTAGGAGGTGAAACTGAAGCTTTCTTT
TRBV20-1	-	TRBJ2-4	-	CSASNIQYF	TGCAGTGCCTCAAACATTCAGTACTTC
TRBV19	-	TRBJ2-7	-	CASSIGAGYEQYF	TGTGCCAGTAGTATCGGGGCGGGGTACGAGCAGTACTTC
TRBV19	-	TRBJ1-1	-	CASRETGLNTEAFF	TGTGCCAGTAGAGAAACAGGGCTGAACACTGAAGCTTTCTTT
TRBV5-1	-	TRBJ2-3	-	CASSFDTSTDTQYF	TGCGCCAGCAGCTTCGACACAAGCACAGATACGCAGTATTTT
TRBV4-1	-	TRBJ2-5	-	CASSQVGLPRETQYF	TGCGCCAGCAGCCAAGTAGGACTACCTCGAGAGACCCAGTACTTC
TRBV10-1	-	TRBJ2-1	-	CASSESIGALVNEQFF	TGCGCCAGCAGTGAGTCGATAGGGGCCTTGGTCAATGAGCAGTTCTTC
TRBV5-1	-	TRBJ1-1	-	CASSLERTGIGAFF	TGCGCCAGCAGCTTGGAACGAACAGGCATTGGAGCTTTCTTT
TRBV6-5	-	TRBJ2-1	-	CASSYPGRGEQFF	TGTGCCAGCAGTTACCCCGGACGGGGTGAGCAGTTCTTC
TRBV27	-	TRBJ1-5	-	CASSLWGRRGSNQPQHF	TGTGCCAGCAGTTTATGGGGGCGCAGGGGTAGCAATCAGCCCCAGCATTTT
TRBV11-2	TRBD1	TRBJ2-5	-	CASSLVRYRGQETQYF	TGTGCCAGCAGCTTAGTACGGTACAGGGGGCAGGAGACCCAGTACTTC
TRBV5-4	TRBD1	TRBJ1-2	-	CASSLVSTGDTHGYTF	TGTGCCAGCAGCTTGGTTTCTACAGGGGATACACATGGCTACACCTTC
TRBV19	TRBD2	TRBJ2-1	-	CASSSLAGGRNEQFF	TGTGCCAGTAGTTCACTAGCGGGAGGGAGAAATGAGCAGTTCTTC
TRBV6-5	-	TRBJ2-7	-	CASSRQFTYEQYF	TGTGCCAGCAGCAGACAGTTCACCTACGAGCAGTACTTC
TRBV28	-	TRBJ2-1	-	CASSGSVGDSEQFF	TGTGCCAGCAGCGGAAGTGTTGGCGACTCGGAGCAGTTCTTC
TRBV9	-	TRBJ2-7	-	CASSVALGGAYEQYF	TGTGCCAGCAGCGTAGCTTTAGGGGGGGCCTACGAGCAGTACTTC
TRBV11-2	-	TRBJ2-1	-	CASGNTGYEQFF	TGTGCCAGCGGAAATACAGGGTATGAGCAGTTCTTC
TRBV11-2	-	TRBJ2-7	-	CASSRGSLAAYEQYF	TGTGCCAGCAGCAGAGGGAGCTTAGCGGCCTACGAGCAGTACTTC
TRBV4-1	TRBD2	TRBJ2-7	-	CASSQDMGGLAGVAEQYF	TGCGCCAGCAGCCAAGATATGGGCGGGCTAGCGGGAGTGGCGGAGCAGTACTTC
TRBV5-6	TRBD1	TRBJ2-6	-	CASSLGTGDRVLTF	TGTGCCAGCAGCTTGGGGACAGGGGACAGGGTCCTGACTTTC
TRBV7-2	TRBD2	TRBJ2-5	-	CASSRRTSGQETQYF	TGTGCCAGCAGCCGACGGACTAGCGGACAAGAGACCCAGTACTTC
TRBV9	-	TRBJ2-7	-	CASSVGRAGPGGYEQYF	TGTGCCAGCAGCGTAGGAAGGGCAGGCCCCGGGGGCTACGAGCAGTACTTC
TRBV29-1	-	TRBJ1-1	-	CSASGGSEAFF	TGCAGCGCCTCGGGAGGGTCTGAAGCTTTCTTT
TRBV28	TRBD1	TRBJ2-7	-	CASSPTGGSYEQYF	TGTGCCAGCAGTCCGACAGGGGGCTCCTACGAGCAGTACTTC
TRBV27	TRBD1	TRBJ2-1	-	CASSLTVTGGNEQFF	TGTGCCAGCAGTCTCACCGTGACAGGGGGCAATGAGCAGTTCTTC
TRBV11-2	-	TRBJ2-1	-	CASSLGIETDYNEQFF	TGTGCCAGCAGCTTAGGTATAGAAACCGACTACAATGAGCAGTTCTTC
TRBV28	-	TRBJ1-5	-	CASSEHRGAGNQPQHF	TGTGCCAGCAGTGAACATCGGGGTGCGGGCAATCAGCCCCAGCATTTT
TRBV9	TRBD2	TRBJ2-1	-	CASSIQGYAGTSGSNEQFF	TGTGCCAGCAGTATACAGGGGTATGCCGGGACTAGCGGGAGCAATGAGCAGTTCTTC
TRBV18	-	TRBJ2-3	-	CASSLLSSTDTQYF	TGTGCCAGCTCACTACTATCAAGCACAGATACGCAGTATTTT
TRBV4-1	-	TRBJ2-1	-	CASSQELGTYNEQFF	TGCGCCAGCAGCCAAGAGTTGGGCACCTACAATGAGCAGTTCTTC
TRBV5-1	TRBD1	TRBJ2-1	-	CASSLSTGGSGEQFF	TGCGCCAGCAGCCTAAGTACAGGGGGCTCGGGTGAGCAGTTCTTC
TRBV5-6	TRBD1	TRBJ1-2	few	CASSFGGQNYGYTF	TGTGCCAGCAGCTTTGGGGGACAGAACTATGGCTACACCTTC